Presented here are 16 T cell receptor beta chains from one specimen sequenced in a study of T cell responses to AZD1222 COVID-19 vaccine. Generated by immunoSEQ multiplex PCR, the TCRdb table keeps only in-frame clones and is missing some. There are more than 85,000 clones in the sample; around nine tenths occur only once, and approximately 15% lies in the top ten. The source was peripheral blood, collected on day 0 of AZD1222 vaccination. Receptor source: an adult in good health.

This CDR3 reads CASSGSTDTQYF. CDR3 nucleotides: TGTGCCAGCAGCGGGAGCACAGATACGCAGTATTTT. The chain carries TRBV7-3 and TRBJ2-3; D uncertain. Germline V gene sequence: CDR1 SGHTA, CDR2 FQGTGA. Trimming pared 5 bases from V and 0 bases from J, leaving 3 bases between. This CDR3 contains 12 residues.

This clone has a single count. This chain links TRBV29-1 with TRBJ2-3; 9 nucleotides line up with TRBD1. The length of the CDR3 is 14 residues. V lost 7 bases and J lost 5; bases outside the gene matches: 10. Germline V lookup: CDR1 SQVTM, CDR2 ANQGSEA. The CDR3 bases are TGCAGCGCCACCGGACAGGGGAAACGAGATACGCAGTATTTT. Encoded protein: CSATGQGKRDTQYF.

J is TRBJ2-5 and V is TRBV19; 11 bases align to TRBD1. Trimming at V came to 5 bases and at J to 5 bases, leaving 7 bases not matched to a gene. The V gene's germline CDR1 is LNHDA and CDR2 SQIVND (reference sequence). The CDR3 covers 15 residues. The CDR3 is CASSSWTGGRETQYF. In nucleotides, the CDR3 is TGTGCCAGTAGTTCATGGACAGGGGGCAGGGAGACCCAGTACTTC.

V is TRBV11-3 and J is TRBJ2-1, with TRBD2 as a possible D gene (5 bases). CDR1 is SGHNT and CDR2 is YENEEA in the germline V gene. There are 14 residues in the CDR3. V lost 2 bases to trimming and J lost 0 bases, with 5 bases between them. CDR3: CASSLRDSYNEQFF. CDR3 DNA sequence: TGTGCCAGCAGCTTACGGGACTCCTACAATGAGCAGTTCTTC.

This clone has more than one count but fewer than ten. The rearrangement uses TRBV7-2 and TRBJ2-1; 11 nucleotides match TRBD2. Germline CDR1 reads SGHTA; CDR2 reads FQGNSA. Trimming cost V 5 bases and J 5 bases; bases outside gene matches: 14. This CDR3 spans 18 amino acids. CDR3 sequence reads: CASSPGLAGDQIHNEQFF. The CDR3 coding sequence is TGTGCCAGCAGCCCAGGACTAGCGGGCGACCAGATTCACAATGAGCAGTTCTTC.

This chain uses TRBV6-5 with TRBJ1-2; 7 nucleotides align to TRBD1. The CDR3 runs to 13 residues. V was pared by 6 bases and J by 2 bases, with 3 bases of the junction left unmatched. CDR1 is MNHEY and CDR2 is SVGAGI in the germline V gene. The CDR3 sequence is CASSLDRNYGYTF. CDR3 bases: TGTGCCAGCAGCCTGGACAGGAACTATGGCTACACCTTC.

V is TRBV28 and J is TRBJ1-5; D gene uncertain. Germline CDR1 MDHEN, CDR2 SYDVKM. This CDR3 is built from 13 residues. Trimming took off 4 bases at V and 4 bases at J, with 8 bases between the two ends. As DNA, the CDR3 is TGTGCCAGCAGTTACCAAAGAAATCAGCCCCAGCATTTT. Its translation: CASSYQRNQPQHF.

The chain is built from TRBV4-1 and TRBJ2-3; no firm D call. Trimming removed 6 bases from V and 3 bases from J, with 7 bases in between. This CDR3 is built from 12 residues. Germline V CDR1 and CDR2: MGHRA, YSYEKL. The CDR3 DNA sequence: TGCGCCAGCAGTCCTGGTACAGATACGCAGTATTTT. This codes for CASSPGTDTQYF.

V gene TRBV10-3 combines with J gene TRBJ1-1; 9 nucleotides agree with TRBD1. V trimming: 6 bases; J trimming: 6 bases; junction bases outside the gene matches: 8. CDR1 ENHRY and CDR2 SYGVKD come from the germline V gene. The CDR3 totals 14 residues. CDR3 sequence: CAISTTGGNSEAFF. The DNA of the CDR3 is TGTGCCATCAGCACGACAGGGGGAAATTCTGAAGCTTTCTTT.

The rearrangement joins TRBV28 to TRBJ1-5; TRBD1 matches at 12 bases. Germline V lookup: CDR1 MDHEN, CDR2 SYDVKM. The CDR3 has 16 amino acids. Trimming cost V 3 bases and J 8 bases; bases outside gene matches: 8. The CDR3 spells CASSLAGQGAGEPQHF. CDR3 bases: TGTGCCAGCAGTTTGGCGGGACAGGGGGCTGGCGAGCCCCAGCATTTT.

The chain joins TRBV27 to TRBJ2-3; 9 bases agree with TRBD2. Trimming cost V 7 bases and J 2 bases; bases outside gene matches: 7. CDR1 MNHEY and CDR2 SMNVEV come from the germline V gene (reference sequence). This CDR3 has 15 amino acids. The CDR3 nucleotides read TGTGCCAGCACCCCGACTAGCGGAAACACAGATACGCAGTATTTT. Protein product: CASTPTSGNTDTQYF.

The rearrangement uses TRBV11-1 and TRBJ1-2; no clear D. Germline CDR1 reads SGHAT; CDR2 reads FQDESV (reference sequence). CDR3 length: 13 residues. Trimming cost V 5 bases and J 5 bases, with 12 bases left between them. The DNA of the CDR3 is TGTGCCAGCAGCACACGGACTGGTTATGGCTACACCTTC. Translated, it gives CASSTRTGYGYTF.

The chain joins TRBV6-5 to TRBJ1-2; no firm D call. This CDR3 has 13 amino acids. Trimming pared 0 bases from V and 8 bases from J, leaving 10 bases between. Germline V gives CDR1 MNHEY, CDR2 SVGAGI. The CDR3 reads CASSYSEGYGYTF. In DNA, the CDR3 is TGTGCCAGCAGTTACTCGGAAGGGTACGGCTACACCTTC.

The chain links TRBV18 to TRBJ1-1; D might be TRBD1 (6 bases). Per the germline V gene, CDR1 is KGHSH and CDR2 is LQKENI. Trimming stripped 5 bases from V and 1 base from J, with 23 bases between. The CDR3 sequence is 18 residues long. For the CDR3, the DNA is TGTGCCAGCTCATCGGTATTGGGGGCGCGAGGTTCGAACACTGAAGCTTTCTTT. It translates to CASSSVLGARGSNTEAFF.

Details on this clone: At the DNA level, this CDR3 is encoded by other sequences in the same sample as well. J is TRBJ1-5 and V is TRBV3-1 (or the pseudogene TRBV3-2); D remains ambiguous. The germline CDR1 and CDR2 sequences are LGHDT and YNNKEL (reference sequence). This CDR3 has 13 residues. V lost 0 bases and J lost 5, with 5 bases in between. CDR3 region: CASSQDRDQPQHF. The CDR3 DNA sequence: TGTGCCAGCAGCCAAGATCGGGATCAGCCCCAGCATTTT.

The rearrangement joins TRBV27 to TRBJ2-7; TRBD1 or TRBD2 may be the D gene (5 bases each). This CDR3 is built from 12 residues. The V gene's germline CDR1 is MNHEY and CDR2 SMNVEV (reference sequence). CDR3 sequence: CAPDSGSYEQYF. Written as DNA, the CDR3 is TGTGCTCCAGACAGCGGATCCTACGAGCAGTACTTC.